This T cell receptor (beta chain) was profiled in a study of T cell repertoires in cytomegalovirus infection (dated by TCRdb to the late 2010s). About the full investigation: Recently identified HLA-C-restricted CMV epitopes, whose presentation resists viral immunomodulation, were targeted by peptide stimulations together with well-studied HLA-B-restricted epitopes. Donor HLA type was relevant to the analysis, as public TCR beta signatures indicated carriage of CMV infection together with the matching HLA type. What the study reported, not specific to this receptor: In the ex vivo response, HLA-C-restricted CMV-specific TCR beta clonotypes were dominant, and in two of eight donors the single most frequent clonotype came from this HLA-C-restricted group. Cumulative frequency of public TCR beta family members discriminated carriers of CMV infection plus the relevant HLA type in this cohort and an independent roughly 330-donor cohort.

This clonotype was observed a handful of times. There is no known antigen for this receptor. No quality values exist for individual bases; no much larger clone is one base distant. For CDR1 and CDR2, the germline V gene (reference sequence) lists MNHEY and SMNVEV. Trimming removed 3 bases from V and 7 bases from J, leaving 12 bases between the germline ends. Its CDR3 holds 13 amino acids, cysteine through phenylalanine. CDR3 DNA only is kept here, 39 bases in frame from base 1. Sequencing relied on an Illumina HiSeq 1500. The public reads were run again by TCRdb, first through fastp at Q25 and then through MiXCR, and only productive beta chains were kept. Each CDR3 protein appears once, grouped with its most common genes and DNA. The sample table records about 46,000 distinct CDR3 sequences; roughly 19% of these occur just once. Jointly, the top ten make up 53% of the sample. Per the publication, the treatment or condition label means: in vitro stimulation with specific CMV peptide epitopes to enrich CMV-specific T cells.

Material: CD8+ T cells from cultured PBMCs, obtained from culture after CMV antigen stimulation. This receptor was obtained from a human donor in good health (CMV status not recorded). Some clones in this sample may be carry-over from other donors' samples. The chain links TRBV27 with TRBJ1-1; too little of a D gene remains to name it. The CDR3 here reads CASSFQLGYEAFF. DNA sequence: TGTGCCAGCAGTTTTCAACTGGGGTATGAAGCTTTCTTT.